Below, 2 T cell receptor beta chains from the same sample are listed, as sequenced in a study of T cells in Graves' hyperthyroidism and ophthalmopathy. RNA transcripts provided the source from which TCR beta CDR3 regions were amplified. First-round RT-PCR of the TCR CDR3 relied on the HTBI primer set. TCRdb called the multiplex PCR reads again in MiXCR, with one record for every CDR3 protein. The table has roughly 580,000 distinct CDR3 sequences, about 14% seen once. Sequenced input: blood. These receptors were collected from a woman between 25 and 40 years old with Graves' hyperthyroidism that later progressed to Graves' ophthalmopathy.

The chain links TRBV20-1 to TRBJ1-2; D call uncertain. The CDR3 contains 11 residues. V gave up 0 bases and J gave up 7 bases, with 6 bases separating them. Germline V gene sequence: CDR1 DFQATT, CDR2 SNEGSKA (reference sequence). CDR3 nucleotides: TGCAGTGCTAGAGATCTGGGTGGCTACACCTTC. It yields the protein CSARDLGGYTF.

The table lists this clonotype with a few counts. The chain joins TRBV20-1 to TRBJ2-3; either TRBD1 or TRBD2 may supply D (6 bases each). Between the trimmed V and J ends, which lost 6 bases and 7 bases, there was a span of 20 bases. This CDR3 is built from 14 residues. The germline V gene has CDR1 DFQATT and CDR2 SNEGSKA (reference sequence). For the CDR3, the DNA is TGCAGTGCCGGAGGGGGGTCGGGGTCGAATACGCAGTATTTT. Protein product: CSAGGGSGSNTQYF.